The T cell receptor (beta chain) under discussion was sequenced for a study of blood T cells in healthy people across ages. The wider study: When template switching was applied, about one barcoded beta molecule was captured per two T cells.

The study's findings and limits: Age advanced and TCR beta diversity per million T cells fell, roughly linearly.

Then a second PCR, running about 6 to 11 cycles, was carried out with a sample-barcoded 5' primer and a J-beta primer mix. Each cDNA molecule, via a template-switch adaptor with 12 random nucleotides, was tagged. TCRdb independently ran MiXCR on the 5' RACE reads; one entry per CDR3 protein. The data contain about 290,000 distinct CDR3 sequences, less than 30% of them singletons. The ends were cut back, 5 bases at V and 4 bases at J, with 18 bases in the middle. The length of the CDR3 is 14 residues. CDR1 is DFQATT and CDR2 is SNEGSKA in the germline V gene (reference sequence). A few counts support this clonotype. Its cognate antigen is unknown.

The sequence derives from a woman aged 70-85 years in good health. The chain uses TRBV20-1 and TRBJ2-7; perhaps D is TRBD1 or TRBD2 (8 bases each). The sequenced sample consisted of blood. The CDR3 here is CSAGQGLEGYEQYF. CDR3 bases: TGCAGTGCTGGACAGGGACTAGAAGGATACGAGCAGTACTTC.